This TCR beta chain was obtained from a study of blood T cell repertoires in COVID-19 (dated by TCRdb to 2019 to 2021). Broadly, across the study: The collaborator samples originated in the United States, Italy and Spain and spanned the acute and convalescent phases of COVID-19. The material from the prospective study consisted of cDNA or gDNA derived from T cells, B-cell-depleted T cells, or PBMCs. The dataset comprised deeply sampled blood TCRbeta repertoires from subjects exposed to, actively infected with, or recovered from COVID-19. The repertoires were released in a freely available public database meant as a resource for research on the immune response to SARS-CoV-2. The samples were drawn from the first 160 participants of the ongoing ImmuneRACE study and from over a thousand subjects provided by 6 global collaborators. Nearly every sample came with metadata listing a de-identified subject ID, COVID-19 status, age in years and sex. Where available, HLA class I and class II types were taken from metadata supplied by the sample provider and were not determined by assay-based typing. Results the study describes overall, beyond this receptor: Clinical and demographic metadata were provided uncurated, with the amount varying by source and participant.

Note on this clone: This clone's antigen is unknown. The record has no base qualities; no much larger clone is one base away.

TCRbeta CDR3 regions were amplified from genomic DNA by means of the immunoSEQ Assay, a bias-controlled multiplex PCR. The authors processed their data as follows. The number of nucleated cells in each sample was estimated by amplification of reference gene primers within the assay. To quantify the absolute abundance of each unique TCRbeta CDR3 rearrangement, sequence reads were collapsed and filtered. Productive Simpson clonality was computed per sample as the square root of Simpson's diversity index over productive rearrangements. The immuneACCESS repertoire file appears here via TCRdb, limited to in-frame rearrangements. These files lack a portion of the clones; in checked studies, under half of the deficit traces to unresolved V genes, and the cause of the others is not known. The D gene and trimming were derived from the DNA, and the V and J assignments and clone size from that table. The sample table lists around 130,000 clones, 75% to 90% of them with a count of one. The ten most abundant clones make up 18% of the sample.

For CDR1 and CDR2, the germline V gene (reference sequence) lists SGHNT and YYREEE. V is pared back by 0 bases and J by 3 bases, with 10 bases lying between the germline termini. The cysteine opens and the phenylalanine closes a CDR3 of 15 amino acids. This entry keeps only the CDR3 DNA: 45 bases, framed from base 1. Participants in the prospective study were enrolled through a virtual design, were aged 18 to 89 years, and lived in some 24 United States geographic areas. Cohort assignment in the prospective study relied on participant-reported clinical history from a screening survey and a study questionnaire. Recovered participants in ImmuneRACE Cohort 3 were defined as having two consecutive negative NP/OP PCR tests, clearance from a healthcare professional, or resolution of symptoms. In the prospective study, mobile phlebotomists collected whole blood, serum and a nasopharyngeal or oropharyngeal swab from each participant. Participants in the prospective study had the option to provide additional blood draws and questionnaires over a 2-month period. Blood samples from the prospective study were shipped frozen or at room temperature prior to DNA extraction.

The sample was PBMCs or T cells enriched from blood (not recorded which). Recombination linked TRBV5-4 to TRBJ2-1, with the identity of the D gene unclear. The sequence was obtained from a man in his thirties or forties who had recovered from COVID-19. The DNA is TGTGCCAGCAGCTTGGGACTTGACCACTACAATGAGCAGTTCTTC. It codes for CASSLGLDHYNEQFF.